This entry lists 10 T cell receptor beta chains sequenced from one sample in a study of blood T cell repertoires in COVID-19. Method: immunoSEQ multiplex PCR; TCRdb's copy keeps in-frame clones and lacks some. The table records around 180,000 clones, around nine tenths of them present only once. Sequenced material: peripheral blood. These receptors originate from a human donor in a cohort sampled during active COVID-19.

This rearrangement joins TRBV19 to TRBJ2-5, with 7 bases that match TRBD2. V trimming: 3 bases; J trimming: 5 bases; junction bases outside the gene matches: 12. The CDR3 loop spans 16 amino acids. Germline lookup yields CDR1 LNHDA and CDR2 SQIVND (reference sequence). The CDR3 spells CASSMPTAGGRETQYF. CDR3 DNA: TGTGCCAGTAGTATGCCAACTGCCGGGGGGAGGGAGACCCAGTACTTC. Together with reference TRBV19 and TRBJ2-5, the CDR3 gives the full variable domain: DGGITQSPKYLFRKEGQNVTLSCEQNLNHDAMYWYRQDPGQGLRLIYYSQIVNDFQKGDIAEGYSVSREKKESFPLTVTSAQKNPTAFYLCASSMPTAGGRETQYFGPGTRLLVL.

The chain recombines TRBV5-4 with TRBJ2-1; tentative D call: TRBD2 (6 bases). The CDR3 runs 15 residues. V lost 0 bases and J 6 bases, leaving 13 bases between the germline ends. CDR1 SGHNT and CDR2 YYREEE come from the germline V gene (reference sequence). The CDR3 spells CASSLGGGRFNEQFF. CDR3 coding DNA: TGTGCCAGCAGCTTGGGAGGTGGGAGGTTCAATGAGCAGTTCTTC.

The rearrangement joins TRBV10-3 to TRBJ2-5; D might be TRBD1 (6 bases). CDR1 is ENHRY and CDR2 is SYGVKD in the germline V gene. The CDR3 contains 13 residues. V dropped 7 bases and J dropped 2 bases, with 11 bases sitting between them. The CDR3 reads CAINTGLQETQYF. In DNA, the CDR3 is TGTGCCATCAACACAGGGCTGCAAGAGACCCAGTACTTC.

The chain joins TRBV7-2 to TRBJ1-2; D unresolved. This CDR3 comprises 12 residues. Germline V gene lookup returns CDR1 SGHTA and CDR2 FQGNSA. Trimming cost V 3 bases and J 7 bases, with 9 bases left between them. Here the CDR3 DNA reads TGTGCCAGCAGCTTGATGGGGAGTGGCTACACCTTC. Translated, it gives CASSLMGSGYTF.

This clone was detected only a few times. The chain has TRBV27 and TRBJ1-1; tentative D call: TRBD1 (5 bases). Germline V gene data show CDR1 as MNHEY and CDR2 as SMNVEV (reference sequence). There are 15 residues in the CDR3. Trimming took 5 bases from V and 4 from J, leaving 17 bases between them. In nucleotides, the CDR3 is TGTGCCAGCAGTACACTGACCCCTGGGGCCACTGAAGCTTTCTTT. Protein product: CASSTLTPGATEAFF.

This clone was observed a handful of times. Sequence at one end of the junction differs from germline and may be a read error. The chain is built from TRBV19 and TRBJ1-2, with 7 bases aligning to TRBD1. Germline V gene lookup returns CDR1 LNHDA and CDR2 SQIVND (reference sequence). This CDR3 contains 12 residues. In nucleotides, the CDR3 is TGTGCCAGTAGTATCTACCTGACAGGGTACGCCTTC. Translating gives CASSIYLTGYAF.

The CDR3 DNA follows: TGTGCCAGCAGCAAAATGGGGGGGAGGGAGCCCCAGCATTTT. Its protein is CASSKMGGREPQHF. V gene TRBV9 combines with J gene TRBJ1-5, with D possibly matching TRBD1 (5 bases). Trimming removed 4 bases from V and 8 bases from J, with 16 bases in between. The CDR3 extends over 14 amino acids. Looked up from germline, CDR1 is SGDLS and CDR2 is YYNGEE.

The sample holds one count of this clone. This chain connects TRBV28 to TRBJ1-2; D is perhaps TRBD1 (5 bases). Trimming pared 6 bases from V and 3 bases from J, leaving 11 bases between. CDR1 is MDHEN, CDR2 SYDVKM, per germline. The CDR3 sequence is 13 residues long. CDR3 amino acids: CASSYDSHYGYTF. The CDR3 DNA follows: TGTGCCAGCAGCTACGACAGCCACTATGGCTACACCTTC.

The CDR3 protein is CASSDLSGSSNEQFF. The CDR3 bases are TGTGCCAGCAGTGACCTTAGCGGGAGTTCGAATGAGCAGTTCTTC. The V call is TRBV2, the J call TRBJ2-1; 9 bases line up with TRBD2. CDR1 is SNHLY and CDR2 is FYNNEI in the germline V gene. The CDR3 spans 15 residues. Trimming removed 3 bases from V and 7 bases from J; junction bases left unmatched: 7.

The DNA for the CDR3 is TGTGCCAGCTCAAGGGGCTGGCAGGCGGCAGGCTACGAGCAGTACTTC. Amino acid sequence: CASSRGWQAAGYEQYF. The J gene is TRBJ2-7, the V gene TRBV18, with D possibly TRBD1 on 5 matching bases. V was cut by 5 bases and J by 3 bases, with 20 bases left in between. Germline CDR1 and CDR2: KGHSH and LQKENI. The CDR3 loop spans 16 amino acids.